Shown below are 14 T cell receptor beta chains from a single sample sequenced in a study of blood T cell repertoires in COVID-19 (dated by TCRdb to about 2020). Library preparation used the immunoSEQ multiplex PCR assay. TCRdb carries this immuneACCESS record with in-frame sequences only. Its versions omit some clonotypes, under half of them owing to an unresolved V gene in the studies checked, with the rest unexplained. This sample comprises under 200,000 clones, less than 85% of them detected only once. The top ten hold around 5.5% of the sample. Sequencing used PBMCs or T cells enriched from blood (not recorded which). The receptors derive from a woman aged 55-70 years with acute COVID-19.

The genes are TRBV9 and TRBJ2-1; TRBD2 aligns across 12 bases. The J segment lost 3 bases and the V segment lost 7 bases, leaving 5 bases of the junction unmatched. Germline CDR1 SGDLS, CDR2 YYNGEE. The CDR3 totals 15 residues. The CDR3 DNA reads TGTGCCAGCGGGCTAGCGGGGGGGTTCTACAATGAGCAGTTCTTC. As protein: CASGLAGGFYNEQFF.

The V call is TRBV5-1, the J call TRBJ1-6; D perhaps matches TRBD1 (5 bases). There are 16 residues in the CDR3. Germline lookup yields CDR1 SGHRS and CDR2 YFSETQ. The V and J ends lost 0 bases and 2 bases respectively, with 9 bases between them. CDR3 DNA sequence: TGCGCCAGCAGCTTGGTAGGGGCAACCTATAATTCACCCCTCCACTTT. Protein: CASSLVGATYNSPLHF.

The chain joins TRBV4-3 to TRBJ2-2; TRBD1 matches at 7 bases. V trimming: 3 bases; J trimming: 2 bases; junction bases outside the gene matches: 9. This CDR3 contains 17 residues. Per germline, CDR1 LGHNA and CDR2 YSLEER. The CDR3 DNA is TGCGCCAGCAGCCAGGTGCTCGGGACAGCTAACACCGGGGAGCTGTTTTTT. This translates into CASSQVLGTANTGELFF.

V usage is TRBV12-3 or TRBV12-4 and J usage is TRBJ1-2; no definite D call. This CDR3 spans 13 amino acids. V lost 0 bases to trimming and J lost 7 bases, with 9 bases between them. The CDR3: CASSLALAVGYTF. The CDR3 DNA follows: TGTGCCAGCAGTTTAGCGCTAGCGGTTGGCTACACCTTC.

This chain links TRBV9 with TRBJ1-1; D possibly corresponds to TRBD1 (5 bases). Germline V gene data show CDR1 as SGDLS and CDR2 as YYNGEE. There are 14 residues in the CDR3. Between the trimmed V and J ends, which lost 4 bases and 6 bases, there was a span of 16 bases. CDR3 in amino acids: CASSQRWGEAEAFF. DNA of the CDR3: TGTGCCAGCAGCCAAAGGTGGGGGGAAGCTGAAGCTTTCTTT.

The chain carries TRBV7-2 and TRBJ2-1; 10 nucleotides agree with TRBD1. Germline-derived CDR1 and CDR2 are SGHTA and FQGNSA. The CDR3 covers 15 residues. The J segment lost 8 bases and the V segment lost 6 bases, leaving 10 bases of the junction unmatched. CDR3 sequence reads: CASRTNTDRGYEQFF. The CDR3 DNA reads as TGTGCCAGCAGGACTAACACGGACAGGGGGTATGAGCAGTTCTTC.

The V and J genes are TRBV14 and TRBJ2-1; D is possibly TRBD1 (5 bases). The V end lost 2 bases, the J end lost 3 bases, and 11 bases lay between the germline ends. The V gene's germline CDR1 is SGHDN and CDR2 FVKESK. This CDR3 is built from 15 residues. The CDR3 here is CASSQPMTDYNEQFF. The CDR3 region has the DNA TGTGCCAGCAGCCAACCAATGACAGACTACAATGAGCAGTTCTTC.

The chain links TRBV5-6 to TRBJ2-3, with 7 nucleotides matching TRBD2. The V gene end was trimmed by 0 bases and the J gene end by 4 bases; junction bases not matched to a gene: 11. Looked up from germline, CDR1 is SGHDT and CDR2 is YYEEEE. There are 17 residues in the CDR3. In DNA form, the CDR3 reads TGTGCCAGCAGCTTGGAATATTCCGGGACTATTGCAGATACGCAGTATTTT. Protein product: CASSLEYSGTIADTQYF.

V and J are TRBV28 and TRBJ1-2, with D possibly TRBD1 on 6 matching bases. This CDR3 has 14 residues. V dropped 8 bases and J dropped 4 bases, with 17 bases sitting between them. Germline V gene sequence: CDR1 MDHEN, CDR2 SYDVKM. In DNA form, the CDR3 reads TGTGCCAGCGGGGGGGCAGGGTATTTCTATGGCTACACCTTC. It specifies CASGGAGYFYGYTF.

The chain has TRBV15 and TRBJ1-5, with no clear D. V was trimmed by 5 bases and J by 2 bases, leaving 13 bases between them. The length of the CDR3 is 15 residues. Germline lookup yields CDR1 LNHNV and CDR2 YYDKDF (reference sequence). The CDR3 sequence: CATSLTGRGNQPQHF. The CDR3 DNA reads TGTGCCACCAGCTTGACTGGGAGGGGCAATCAGCCCCAGCATTTT.

The chain employs TRBV14 and TRBJ2-3; 9 nucleotides align to TRBD2. V lost 3 bases, J lost 6 bases, and 10 bases stayed unmatched. This CDR3 contains 16 residues. Germline CDR1 SGHDN, CDR2 FVKESK. CDR3 sequence (DNA): TGTGCCAGCAGCCAGTTGTTGGCGGGAGGGCACGATACGCAGTATTTT. Translated: CASSQLLAGGHDTQYF.

V usage is TRBV12-3 or TRBV12-4 and J usage is TRBJ2-7; D is perhaps TRBD2 (5 bases). CDR3 length equals 13 residues. V lost 1 base to trimming and J lost 9 bases, with 13 bases between them. The CDR3 here is CASSLGTGFRQYV. CDR3 nucleotides: TGTGCCAGCAGTTTAGGGACTGGCTTTAGGCAGTACGTC.

As concerns this clone: At one end the junction does not follow the germline gene, possibly because of a read error. The chain uses TRBV10-2 and TRBJ1-1; no firm D call. This CDR3 spans 14 amino acids. In germline, CDR1 is WSHSY, CDR2 SAAADI. The CDR3: CASSESGGNSEAFF. CDR3 sequence (DNA): TGCGCCAGCAGTGAGTCGGGAGGGAACTCTGAAGCTTTCTTT.

The chain carries TRBV5-4 and TRBJ1-2; D perhaps matches TRBD1 (5 bases). Trimming left V 4 bases short and J 3 bases short, with 13 bases between. The CDR3 runs to 14 residues. Per the germline V gene, CDR1 is SGHNT and CDR2 is YYREEE (reference sequence). This CDR3 reads CASSPDPGHYGYTF. CDR3 in DNA: TGTGCCAGCAGCCCCGACCCAGGGCACTATGGCTACACCTTC.